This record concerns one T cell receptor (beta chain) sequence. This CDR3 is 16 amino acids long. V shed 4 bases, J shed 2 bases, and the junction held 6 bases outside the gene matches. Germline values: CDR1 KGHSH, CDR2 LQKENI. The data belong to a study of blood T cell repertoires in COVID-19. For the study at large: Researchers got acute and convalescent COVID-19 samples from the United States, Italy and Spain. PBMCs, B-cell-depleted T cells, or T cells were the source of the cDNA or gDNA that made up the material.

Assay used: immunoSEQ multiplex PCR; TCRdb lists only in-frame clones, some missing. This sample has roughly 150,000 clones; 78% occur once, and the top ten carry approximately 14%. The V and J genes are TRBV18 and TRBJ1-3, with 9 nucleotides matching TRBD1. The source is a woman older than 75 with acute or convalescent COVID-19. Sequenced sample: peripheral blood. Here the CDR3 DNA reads TGTGCCAGCTCACAAGGACAGGGGATAACTGGAAACACCATATATTTT. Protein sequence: CASSQGQGITGNTIYF.